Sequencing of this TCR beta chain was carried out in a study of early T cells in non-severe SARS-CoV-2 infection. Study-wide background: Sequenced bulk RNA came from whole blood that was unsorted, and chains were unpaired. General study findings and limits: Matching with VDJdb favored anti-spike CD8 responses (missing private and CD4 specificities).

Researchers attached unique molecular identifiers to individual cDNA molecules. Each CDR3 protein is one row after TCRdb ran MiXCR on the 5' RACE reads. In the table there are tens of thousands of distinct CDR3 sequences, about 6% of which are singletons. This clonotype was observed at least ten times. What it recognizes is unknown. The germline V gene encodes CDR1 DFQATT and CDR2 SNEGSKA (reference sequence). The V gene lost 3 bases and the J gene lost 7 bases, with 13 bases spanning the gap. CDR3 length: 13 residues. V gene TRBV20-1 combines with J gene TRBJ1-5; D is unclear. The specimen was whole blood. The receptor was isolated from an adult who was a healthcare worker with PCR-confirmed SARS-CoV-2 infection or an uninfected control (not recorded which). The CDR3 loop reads CSARAGAGQPQHF. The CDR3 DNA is TGCAGTGCTAGGGCAGGTGCTGGCCAGCCCCAGCATTTT.